Listed below are T cell receptor beta chains from one sample, sequenced in a study of T cell repertoires and HLA-DP antigens. Measured with immunoSEQ multiplex PCR; TCRdb has only the in-frame clones, and not every one. Of almost 2,500 clones listed, about 76% were seen once; the top ten hold around 51%. Material: CD137- CD4+ T cells from cultured PBMCs. The receptors were gathered from a man in his fifties or sixties in good health and CMV-seronegative. CDR3s include the opening cysteine and the closing phenylalanine or tryptophan. The D gene is left open where the match is weak. Where a row states a size, it is once, few, many or the class of an expanded clone; other rows omit it.

d_gene | abundance | len | j_gene | v_gene | CDR3aa | CDR3nt
- | - | 14 | TRBJ1-2 | TRBV28 | CASSSSPLNYGYTF | TGTGCCAGCAGTTCTTCCCCGCTGAACTATGGCTACACCTTC
- | - | 16 | TRBJ2-3 | TRBV5-6 | CASSLWDPGSTDTQYF | TGTGCCAGCAGCTTGTGGGACCCGGGGAGCACAGATACGCAGTATTTT
- | - | 17 | TRBJ2-2 | TRBV5-6 | CASSLGPSAAKGGELFF | TGTGCCAGCAGCTTGGGTCCATCGGCAGCCAAAGGAGGGGAGCTGTTTTTT
TRBD2 | - | 15 | TRBJ2-1 | TRBV30 | CAWMGGRASYNEQFF | TGTGCCTGGATGGGGGGGAGGGCCTCCTACAATGAGCAGTTCTTC
- | - | 14 | TRBJ1-2 | TRBV7-2 | CASSLAPGRYGYTF | TGTGCCAGCAGCTTAGCGCCAGGGCGCTATGGCTACACCTTC
- | few | 15 | TRBJ2-4 | TRBV6-1 | CASSTMRLAKNIQYF | TGTGCCAGCAGCACCATGCGACTAGCCAAAAACATTCAGTACTTC
TRBD1 | - | 16 | TRBJ1-2 | TRBV19 | CASSTGSGTGDYGYTF | TGTGCCAGTAGTACCGGCTCCGGGACAGGGGATTATGGCTACACCTTC
TRBD1 | - | 15 | TRBJ1-4 | TRBV9 | CASSTRDRGNEKLFF | TGTGCCAGCAGCACCCGGGACAGAGGAAATGAAAAACTGTTTTTT
TRBD1 | few | 15 | TRBJ1-6 | TRBV6-6 | CASSSSGTGNSPLHF | TGTGCCAGCAGTTCGTCCGGGACAGGCAACTCACCCCTCCACTTT
- | medium-sized | 14 | TRBJ2-7 | TRBV6-1 | CASNRELLSYEQYF | TGTGCCAGTAACCGGGAGCTACTCTCCTACGAGCAGTACTTC
- | - | 15 | TRBJ2-2 | TRBV30 | CAWISSGMNTGELFF | TGTGCCTGGATATCGAGTGGAATGAACACCGGGGAGCTGTTTTTT
TRBD1 | - | 14 | TRBJ1-2 | TRBV6-1 | CASKDRGGRYGYTF | TGTGCCAGCAAGGACAGGGGGGGACGCTATGGCTACACCTTC
- | - | 15 | TRBJ2-5 | TRBV19 | CASSPPGGRQETQYF | TGTGCCAGTAGCCCACCTGGGGGGAGACAAGAGACCCAGTACTTC
- | - | 13 | TRBJ1-3 | TRBV30 | CAWGVGPGNTIYF | TGTGCCTGGGGGGTCGGACCTGGAAACACCATATATTTT
- | - | 14 | TRBJ2-2 | TRBV19 | CASTPRERGGELFF | TGTGCCAGTACCCCCAGGGAGAGGGGCGGGGAGCTGTTTTTT
- | - | 13 | TRBJ1-2 | TRBV11-2 | CASSLDMRYGYTF | TGTGCCAGCAGCTTAGATATGCGCTATGGCTACACCTTC
- | - | 13 | TRBJ1-1 | TRBV7-9 | CASSLELGAEAFF | TGTGCCAGCAGCTTAGAATTGGGGGCTGAAGCTTTCTTT
- | - | 12 | TRBJ2-3 | TRBV7-8 | CASSSEGGTQYF | TGTGCCAGCAGCTCCGAGGGGGGTACGCAGTATTTT
- | - | 11 | TRBJ2-1 | TRBV7-9 | CASSPNRDVFF | TGTGCCAGCAGCCCGAACAGGGATGTGTTCTTC
TRBD2 | - | 15 | TRBJ2-2 | TRBV6-5 | CASSSGTSGGGELFF | TGTGCCAGCAGTTCAGGGACTAGCGGGGGCGGGGAGCTGTTTTTT
TRBD1 | - | 15 | TRBJ1-1 | TRBV10-3 | CAIRPSDRGNTEAFF | TGTGCCATCAGACCGAGTGACAGGGGGAACACTGAAGCTTTCTTT
- | - | 12 | TRBJ2-2 | TRBV30 | CAWSRVSGELFF | TGTGCCTGGAGTAGAGTTTCCGGGGAGCTGTTTTTT
- | - | 15 | TRBJ1-1 | TRBV6-5 | CASNPGTPEGTEAFF | TGTGCCAGCAACCCCGGGACCCCCGAAGGTACTGAAGCTTTCTTT
- | large | 14 | TRBJ2-2 | TRBV7-2 | CASSLVVAPGELFF | TGTGCCAGCAGCTTAGTGGTCGCGCCCGGGGAGCTGTTTTTT
- | - | 13 | TRBJ1-1 | TRBV19 | CASSSQMNTEAFF | TGTGCCAGTAGTTCACAGATGAACACTGAAGCTTTCTTT
- | - | 14 | TRBJ1-2 | TRBV13 | CASSLVAGNYGYTF | TGTGCCAGCAGCTTAGTCGCCGGGAACTATGGCTACACCTTC
- | hyperexpanded | 16 | TRBJ2-3 | TRBV6-6 | CASSYVRALSTDTQYF | TGTGCCAGCAGTTACGTGCGGGCCTTAAGCACAGATACGCAGTATTTT
TRBD1 | - | 14 | TRBJ1-2 | TRBV7-2 | CASSSQGAVYGYTF | TGTGCCAGCAGCTCTCAGGGGGCGGTGTATGGCTACACCTTC
- | - | 14 | TRBJ2-5 | TRBV30 | CAWRRRGGMETQYF | TGTGCCTGGAGGCGTAGGGGGGGCATGGAGACCCAGTACTTC
- | - | 16 | TRBJ1-5 | TRBV6-1 | CASSAAGGFGNQPQHF | TGTGCCAGCAGTGCCGCCGGGGGGTTTGGCAATCAGCCCCAGCATTTT
- | - | 12 | TRBJ1-1 | TRBV2 | CVGSRGNTEAFF | TGTGTCGGTTCCAGGGGCAACACTGAAGCTTTCTTT
- | - | 12 | TRBJ1-5 | TRBV2 | CASSGLSQPQHF | TGTGCCAGCAGTGGTTTAAGTCAGCCCCAGCATTTT
- | few | 15 | TRBJ1-6 | TRBV2 | CASSGGPRDNSPLHF | TGTGCCAGCAGCGGGGGACCGAGGGATAATTCACCCCTCCACTTT
- | - | 13 | TRBJ2-1 | TRBV7-2 | CASSLQGRNEQFF | TGTGCCAGCAGCTTACAGGGGAGGAATGAGCAGTTCTTC
TRBD1 | - | 19 | TRBJ2-2 | TRBV5-4 | CASSLEARAGTANTGELFF | TGTGCCAGCAGCTTGGAAGCTCGGGCCGGGACAGCGAACACCGGGGAGCTGTTTTTT
- | once | 14 | TRBJ1-5 | TRBV19 | CASSIQGREQPQHF | TGTGCCAGTAGTATTCAGGGACGGGAGCAGCCCCAGCATTTT
- | - | 16 | TRBJ2-5 | TRBV7-2 | CASSQSRPEGGETQYF | TGTGCCAGCAGCCAATCAAGACCCGAGGGGGGTGAGACCCAGTACTTC
TRBD1 | medium-sized | 14 | TRBJ1-2 | TRBV6-5 | CATIDRRTGHGYTF | TGTGCCACCATTGATCGCCGGACAGGGCATGGCTACACCTTC
- | - | 15 | TRBJ1-6 | TRBV21-1 | CASSKERTASHTLHF | TGTGCCAGCAGCAAAGAGCGGACAGCATCCCACACCCTCCACTTT
TRBD1 | - | 15 | TRBJ1-2 | TRBV5-8 | CASSSLRDRLLRHAF | TGTGCCAGCAGCTCTCTCCGGGACAGACTACTTCGGCACGCCTTC
- | - | 12 | TRBJ1-4 | TRBV2 | CASTGGSRKLFF | TGTGCCAGCACGGGGGGATCACGGAAACTGTTTTTT
TRBD1 | - | 13 | TRBJ2-7 | TRBV11-2 | CASSRTGSYEQYF | TGTGCCAGCAGCCGGACAGGGAGTTACGAGCAGTACTTC
- | - | 15 | TRBJ1-3 | TRBV7-2 | CASWLQASSGNTIYF | TGTGCCAGCTGGCTCCAGGCCTCCTCTGGAAACACCATATATTTT
- | - | 15 | TRBJ1-1 | TRBV5-1 | CASSADLGGNTEAFF | TGCGCCAGCAGCGCAGACCTCGGTGGAAACACTGAAGCTTTCTTT
- | large | 11 | TRBJ2-5 | TRBV7-9 | CASSMTETQYF | TGTGCCAGCAGTATGACAGAGACCCAGTACTTC
- | - | 16 | TRBJ1-6 | TRBV7-5 | CASSAWDRGFNSPLHF | TGTGCCAGCAGCGCCTGGGACAGGGGGTTTAATTCACCCCTCCACTTT
- | few | 15 | TRBJ1-6 | TRBV11-3 | CASSSLEIQFPALHF | TGTGCCAGCAGCTCCCTTGAGATACAGTTTCCCGCCCTCCACTTT
TRBD2 | - | 18 | TRBJ2-3 | TRBV4-3 | CASSQALTGGAVTDTQYF | TGCGCCAGCAGCCAAGCCCTAACCGGGGGGGCCGTCACAGATACGCAGTATTTT
- | - | 14 | TRBJ2-1 | TRBV7-2 | CASSAPRGFSEQFF | TGTGCCAGCAGCGCACCCCGCGGGTTCAGTGAGCAGTTCTTC
- | - | 16 | TRBJ2-6 | TRBV25-1 | CASSDYVASGANVLTF | TGTGCCAGCAGTGATTACGTAGCGTCTGGGGCCAACGTCCTGACTTTC
- | few | 14 | TRBJ1-2 | TRBV11-1 | CASSLLSRVNGYTF | TGTGCCAGCAGCTTATTGTCCAGGGTTAATGGCTACACCTTC
- | - | 15 | TRBJ1-4 | TRBV7-3 | CASSRAADSNEKLFF | TGTGCCAGCAGCCGGGCTGCGGACAGTAATGAAAAACTGTTTTTT
- | - | 15 | TRBJ2-1 | TRBV13 | CASSSRDAGYNEQFF | TGTGCCAGCAGCTCACGGGACGCGGGCTACAATGAGCAGTTCTTC
- | few | 14 | TRBJ1-2 | TRBV11-3 | CASSLLSRVNGYTF | TGTGCCAGCAGCTTATTGTCCAGGGTTAATGGCTACACCTTC
- | - | 17 | TRBJ2-1 | TRBV21-1 | CASSPPCSGLSYNEQFF | TGTGCCAGCAGCCCACCGTGTTCGGGGCTCTCCTACAATGAGCAGTTCTTC